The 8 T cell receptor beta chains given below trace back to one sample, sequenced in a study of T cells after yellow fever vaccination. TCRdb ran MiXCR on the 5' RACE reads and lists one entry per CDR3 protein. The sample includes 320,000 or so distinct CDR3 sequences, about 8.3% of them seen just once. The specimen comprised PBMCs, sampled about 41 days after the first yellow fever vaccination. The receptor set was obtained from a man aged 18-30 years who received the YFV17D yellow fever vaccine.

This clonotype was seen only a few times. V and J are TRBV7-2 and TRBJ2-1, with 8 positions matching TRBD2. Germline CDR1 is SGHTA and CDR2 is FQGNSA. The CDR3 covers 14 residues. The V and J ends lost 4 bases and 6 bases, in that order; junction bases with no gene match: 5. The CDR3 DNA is TGTGCCAGCAGCTCATTCCGGGGGGGCAATGAGCAGTTCTTC. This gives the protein CASSSFRGGNEQFF. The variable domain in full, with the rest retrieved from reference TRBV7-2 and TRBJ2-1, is GAGVSQSPSNKVTEKGKDVELRCDPISGHTALYWYRQSLGQGLEFLIYFQGNSAPDKSGLPSDRFSAERTGGSVSTLTIQRTQQEDSAVYLCASSSFRGGNEQFFGPGTRLTVL.

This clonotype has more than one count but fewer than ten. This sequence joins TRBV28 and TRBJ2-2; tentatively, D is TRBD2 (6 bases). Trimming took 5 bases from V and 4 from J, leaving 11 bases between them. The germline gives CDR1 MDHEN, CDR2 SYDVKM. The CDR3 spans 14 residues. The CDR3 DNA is TGTGCCAGCAGTCTTCCCGGGGGCACCGGGGAGCTGTTTTTT. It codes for CASSLPGGTGELFF. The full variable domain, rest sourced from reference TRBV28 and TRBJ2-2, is DVKVTQSSRYLVKRTGEKVFLECVQDMDHENMFWYRQDPGLGLRLIYFSYDVKMKEKGDIPEGYSVSREKKERFSLILESASTNQTSMYLCASSLPGGTGELFFGEGSRLTVL.

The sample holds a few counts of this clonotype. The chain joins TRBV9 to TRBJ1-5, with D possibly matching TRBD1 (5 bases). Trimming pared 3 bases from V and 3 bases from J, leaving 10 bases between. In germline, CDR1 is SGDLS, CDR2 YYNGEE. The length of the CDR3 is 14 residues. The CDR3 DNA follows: TGTGCCAGCAGCGCTGGGGCCTCCAATCAGCCCCAGCATTTT. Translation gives CASSAGASNQPQHF.

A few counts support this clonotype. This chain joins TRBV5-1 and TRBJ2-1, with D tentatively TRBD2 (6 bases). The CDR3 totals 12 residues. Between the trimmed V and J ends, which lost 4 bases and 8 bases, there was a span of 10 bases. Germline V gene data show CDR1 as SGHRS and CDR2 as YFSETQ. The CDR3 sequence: CASSRRADEQFF. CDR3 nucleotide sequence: TGCGCCAGCAGCAGGAGGGCCGATGAGCAGTTCTTC.

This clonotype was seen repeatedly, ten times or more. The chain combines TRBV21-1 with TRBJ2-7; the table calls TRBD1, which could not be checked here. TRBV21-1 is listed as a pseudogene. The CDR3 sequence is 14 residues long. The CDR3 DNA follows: TGTGCCAGCAACCATACAGGGGCAGGGCACGAGCAGTACGTC. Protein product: CASNHTGAGHEQYV.

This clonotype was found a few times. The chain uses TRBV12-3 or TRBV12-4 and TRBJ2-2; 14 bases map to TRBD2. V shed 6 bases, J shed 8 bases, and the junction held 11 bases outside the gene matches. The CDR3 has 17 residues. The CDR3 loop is CASSRQGLAGGTGELFF. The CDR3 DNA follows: TGTGCCAGCAGCCGGCAAGGACTAGCGGGGGGAACGGGGGAGCTGTTTTTT.

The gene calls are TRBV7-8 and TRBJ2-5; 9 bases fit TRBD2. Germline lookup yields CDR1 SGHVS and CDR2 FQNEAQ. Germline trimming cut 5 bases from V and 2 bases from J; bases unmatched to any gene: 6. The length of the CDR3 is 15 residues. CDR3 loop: CASSPGTSKQETQYF. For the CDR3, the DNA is TGTGCCAGCAGCCCGGGGACTAGCAAGCAAGAGACCCAGTACTTC.

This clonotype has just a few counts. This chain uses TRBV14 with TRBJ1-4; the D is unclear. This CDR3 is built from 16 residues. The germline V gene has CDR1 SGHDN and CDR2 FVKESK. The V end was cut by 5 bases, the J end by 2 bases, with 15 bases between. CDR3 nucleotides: TGTGCCAGCAGCTTGGACCTTGGACGGACTAATGAAAAACTGTTTTTT. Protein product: CASSLDLGRTNEKLFF. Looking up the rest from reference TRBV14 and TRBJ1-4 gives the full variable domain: EAGVTQFPSHSVIEKGQTVTLRCDPISGHDNLYWYRRVMGKEIKFLLHFVKESKQDESGMPNNRFLAERTGGTYSTLKVQPAELEDSGVYFCASSLDLGRTNEKLFFGSGTQLSVL.